These 12 T cell receptor beta chains originate from one sample sequenced in a study of shared clonotypes between healthy human individuals. Assay: immunoSEQ multiplex PCR; the TCRdb copy retains only in-frame clones and omits some. The sample shows roughly 2.2 million clones, around 90% of them seen only once. Sequencing used naive CD4+ T cells from PBMCs. Subset described: CD45RA+ positively selected. Receptors originate from a man aged 18 to 30 in good health. Some clones in this sample may be carry-over from other donors' samples.

This sequence joins TRBV14 and TRBJ1-3; D is unresolved. The CDR3 spans 16 residues. V lost 5 bases to trimming and J lost 0 bases, with 14 bases between them. Germline CDR1 reads SGHDN; CDR2 reads FVKESK. CDR3 DNA sequence: TGTGCCAGCAGCAGCCGTGGGTTCGACTCTGGAAACACCATATATTTT. It codes for CASSSRGFDSGNTIYF.

The rearrangement links TRBV28 to TRBJ1-2; TRBD1 agrees at 9 bases. Germline V gives CDR1 MDHEN, CDR2 SYDVKM. Trimming cost V 8 bases and J 6 bases; bases outside gene matches: 4. The CDR3 is 12 amino acids. The CDR3 coding sequence is TGTGCCAGCCGGGACAGGGCCGATGGCTACACCTTC. Translation: CASRDRADGYTF.

The gene calls are TRBV5-1 and TRBJ2-7, with TRBD1 as a possible D gene (5 bases). The CDR3 spans 14 residues. Germline lookup yields CDR1 SGHRS and CDR2 YFSETQ. V was pared by 1 base and J by 2 bases, with 10 bases between. The CDR3 bases are TGCGCCAGCAGCTTGCTGGGGCTACCCTACGAGCAGTACTTC. Its protein is CASSLLGLPYEQYF.

This clone was seen just once. The sample has other DNA sequences that encode this CDR3 too. The chain recombines TRBV18 with TRBJ1-5; D call uncertain. The CDR3 sequence is 13 residues long. CDR1 and CDR2 from the germline V gene are KGHSH and LQKENI. The V gene lost 1 base and the J gene lost 4 bases, with 5 bases spanning the gap. CDR3 nucleotides: TGTGCCAGCTCACCACAGGGTAATCAGCCCCAGCATTTT. This codes for CASSPQGNQPQHF.

The rearrangement links TRBV10-1 to TRBJ2-2; perhaps D is TRBD1 or TRBD2 (5 bases each). CDR1 is WNHNN and CDR2 is SYGVQD in the germline V gene (reference sequence). Trimming removed 3 bases from V and 13 bases from J, with 15 bases in between. The length of the CDR3 is 13 residues. CDR3 coding DNA: TGCGCCAGCAGTGAACCAGGGACCTTTAGGCTGTTTTTT. It specifies CASSEPGTFRLFF.

The gene calls are TRBV7-8 and TRBJ2-4, with 12 bases lining up with TRBD2. This CDR3 comprises 16 residues. The V gene end was trimmed by 3 bases and the J gene end by 9 bases; junction bases not matched to a gene: 9. Germline lookup yields CDR1 SGHVS and CDR2 FQNEAQ. CDR3 sequence (DNA): TGTGCCAGCAGCTTTGGGCCTAGCGGGAGGGACGGCATTCAGTACTTC. Translated, it gives CASSFGPSGRDGIQYF.

V usage is TRBV5-4 and J usage is TRBJ2-1, with 12 bases matching TRBD2. Germline values: CDR1 SGHNT, CDR2 YYREEE (reference sequence). V was pared by 4 bases and J by 3 bases, with 5 bases of the junction left unmatched. The CDR3 loop spans 16 amino acids. Written as DNA, the CDR3 is TGTGCCAGCAGCCAAGGACTAGCGGGGATCTACAATGAGCAGTTCTTC. Its protein product is CASSQGLAGIYNEQFF.

This sequence joins TRBV27 and TRBJ2-1, with 7 bases that match TRBD2. With 2 bases clipped from V and 4 bases from J, the junction kept 2 bases outside the gene matches. CDR3 size: 14 residues. In germline, CDR1 is MNHEY, CDR2 SMNVEV (reference sequence). CDR3 in DNA: TGTGCCAGCAGTTTAGAGGGAGGGTACAATGAGCAGTTCTTC. The encoded protein is CASSLEGGYNEQFF.

The chain combines TRBV5-1 with TRBJ1-5, with D unresolved. V shed 5 bases and J shed 4 bases, with 10 bases lying between them. Germline values: CDR1 SGHRS, CDR2 YFSETQ. The CDR3 loop spans 13 amino acids. The CDR3 DNA is TGCGCCAGCAGTGAACAGTCTAATCAGCCCCAGCATTTT. It specifies CASSEQSNQPQHF.

The genes are TRBV4-2 and TRBJ2-1; D may be TRBD2 (6 bases). The CDR3 has 16 residues. The germline gives CDR1 LGHNA, CDR2 YNFKEQ. The V end lost 0 bases, the J end lost 4 bases, and 13 bases lay between the germline ends. The DNA of the CDR3 is TGTGCCAGCAGCCAAGAACCGGGAGCGGTGTACAATGAGCAGTTCTTC. Its protein is CASSQEPGAVYNEQFF.

The CDR3 loop is CASRERVLAKNIQYF. The CDR3 DNA follows: TGTGCCAGCAGAGAGCGGGTCCTAGCCAAAAACATTCAGTACTTC. This chain links TRBV2 with TRBJ2-4; a weak D match, TRBD2 (6 bases). Germline V gene lookup returns CDR1 SNHLY and CDR2 FYNNEI. CDR3 size: 15 residues. The V and J ends lost 6 bases and 0 bases respectively, with 12 bases between them.

This chain joins TRBV5-4 and TRBJ2-7, with 8 bases matching TRBD2. CDR3 length: 14 amino acids. Germline CDR1 reads SGHNT; CDR2 reads YYREEE (reference sequence). J lost 4 bases, V lost 5 bases, and 8 bases had no gene match. The CDR3 sequence: CASSWAGTSYEQYF. The CDR3 DNA reads TGTGCCAGCAGTTGGGCCGGGACTAGTTACGAGCAGTACTTC. The full variable domain, with the rest looked up from reference TRBV5-4 and TRBJ2-7, is ETGVTQSPTHLIKTRGQQVTLRCSSQSGHNTVSWYQQALGQGPQFIFQYYREEENGRGNFPPRFSGLQFPNYSSELNVNALELDDSALYLCASSWAGTSYEQYFGPGTRLTVT.